This is a list of T cell receptor beta chains from one sample in a study of shared clonotypes between healthy human individuals. Generated by immunoSEQ multiplex PCR, the TCRdb table keeps only in-frame clones and is missing some. The data contain 730,000 or so clones, 55% to 75% of them singletons. Sequencing was performed on memory CD4+ T cells sorted from blood. The receptors were sampled from a woman in her 30s in good health. Each CDR3 is given with its conserved first and last residue. D genes are given only for firm matches. Not every row has a clone size; where given, it reads once, few, many or a size class.

TRBV7-2	.	.	TRBJ2-7	19	CASSLGLQGSGRITYEQYF	TGTGCCAGCAGCTTAGGTCTTCAAGGATCGGGACGTATCACCTACGAGCAGTACTTC
TRBV28	TRBD2	.	TRBJ2-7	14	CASRAAGSSYEQYF	TGTGCCAGCAGGGCAGCGGGAAGCTCCTACGAGCAGTACTTC
TRBV28	TRBD1	once	TRBJ1-2	18	CASSSSGGRGRRNYGYTF	TGTGCCAGCAGTTCCTCCGGGGGGAGGGGGCGGAGGAACTATGGCTACACCTTC
TRBV7-9	.	.	TRBJ2-2	17	CASSRLGLGPNTGELFF	TGTGCCAGCAGCCGGCTTGGGCTGGGCCCGAACACCGGGGAGCTGTTTTTT
TRBV6-6	.	.	TRBJ1-5	15	CASSSEGRSNQPQHF	TGTGCCAGCAGTTCAGAGGGGAGGAGCAATCAGCCCCAGCATTTT
TRBV19	.	.	TRBJ2-1	17	CASSRSGPLSSYNEQFF	TGTGCCAGTAGTCGTAGCGGACCTCTGAGCTCCTACAATGAGCAGTTCTTC
TRBV11-3	.	.	TRBJ1-1	13	CASSLGRASEAFF	TGTGCCAGCAGCTTAGGGCGGGCATCTGAAGCTTTCTTT
TRBV7-2	.	.	TRBJ2-3	15	CASSTSALVLDTQYF	TGTGCCAGCAGCACTAGTGCGCTAGTTCTAGATACGCAGTATTTT
TRBV28	TRBD2	.	TRBJ2-1	15	CASSLGAGYVNEQFF	TGTGCCAGCAGTTTAGGAGCGGGATACGTGAATGAGCAGTTCTTC
TRBV28	.	.	TRBJ1-2	16	CASRAGTARGDYGYTF	TGTGCCAGCAGGGCCGGGACGGCGAGGGGGGACTATGGCTACACCTTC
TRBV19	TRBD1	.	TRBJ1-2	16	CASRTAVLDRWTPYTF	TGTGCCAGTAGAACGGCCGTCCTGGACAGGTGGACTCCCTACACCTTC
TRBV28	TRBD1	.	TRBJ1-4	15	CASSQAGTGVEKLFF	TGTGCCAGCAGTCAAGCCGGGACAGGGGTTGAAAAACTGTTTTTT
TRBV13	.	.	TRBJ2-7	15	CASSQRARSPYEQYF	TGTGCCAGCAGCCAGAGGGCACGGAGCCCCTACGAGCAGTACTTC
TRBV7-6	TRBD2	.	TRBJ2-2	17	CASSLSGSGKNTGELFF	TGTGCCAGCAGCTTAAGCGGGAGCGGGAAGAACACCGGGGAGCTGTTTTTT
TRBV29-1	.	.	TRBJ2-2	12	CSVRVTSGELFF	TGCAGCGTAAGAGTAACTAGCGGGGAGCTGTTTTTT
TRBV6-5	TRBD1	.	TRBJ1-1	15	CASRRGTGRYTEAFF	TGTGCCAGCAGGCGGGGGACAGGCCGTTACACTGAAGCTTTCTTT
TRBV19	.	.	TRBJ2-6	15	CASSINYSGANVLTF	TGTGCCAGTAGTATAAACTATTCCGGGGCCAACGTCCTGACTTTC
TRBV28	TRBD1	.	TRBJ2-2	16	CASSKPGQDHSGELFF	TGTGCCAGCAGCAAACCGGGACAGGACCACTCCGGGGAGCTGTTTTTT
TRBV6-1	TRBD1	.	TRBJ1-1	12	CASSHRGTEAFF	TGTGCCAGCAGTCACAGGGGCACTGAAGCTTTCTTT
TRBV18	TRBD1	.	TRBJ1-2	13	CASSQDRVYGYTF	TGTGCCAGCTCACAGGACAGGGTATATGGCTACACCTTC
TRBV7-6	TRBD1	.	TRBJ1-4	16	CASSLNGQGGYEKLFF	TGTGCCAGCAGCTTAAACGGACAGGGCGGGTATGAAAAACTGTTTTTT
TRBV18	TRBD1	.	TRBJ1-3	16	CASSPRQGNSGNTIYF	TGTGCCAGCTCACCACGACAGGGGAACTCTGGAAACACCATATATTTT
TRBV27	.	.	TRBJ1-3	15	CASSLDGYSGNTIYF	TGTGCCAGCAGTTTGGATGGGTACTCTGGAAACACCATATATTTT